This T cell receptor (beta chain) was captured in a study of cytomegalovirus exposure and HLA in healthy donors (dated by TCRdb to the late 2010s). Study-wide context: An earlier analysis of roughly 630 of the donors reported 250 to 300 Gb of sequence data and about 100 million unique TCR beta sequences from 150 million to 200 million T cells. Roughly 300 gigabases of sequencing data and tens of millions of unique TCR sequences made up an early release that covered several hundred HLA-typed donors. Of the roughly 400 genotyped donors, 65% to 90% fell in the genetic ancestry cluster associated with self-reported Caucasian donors. The aim of the study was to test whether cataloging public T cell receptors could identify signatures of past pathogen exposure. Using immunosequencing, the study profiled T cell repertoires from 500 to 800 subjects and related those repertoires to cytomegalovirus serostatus. Along with the approximately 600-subject first cohort, a separate validation cohort of over a hundred different subjects was used. The study combined high-throughput TCR immunosequencing, statistical association of individual TCRs with disease status, and machine learning to predict cytomegalovirus infection status. In a later analysis, previously published TCR beta repertoires from 666 donors were re-analyzed and high-resolution HLA genotyping was added so that TCR occurrence patterns could be studied. Rather than drawing on any new phenotypic data, the later analysis identified candidate immune exposures from TCR beta sequences and the way those sequences occurred across donors. To decide whether each TCR beta V gene segment behaved as functional or pseudogenic, an earlier analysis of 587 of the donors relied on high-throughput TCR beta sequencing. Donor age, sex, ethnicity and CMV serostatus were compiled together with the repertoire data. Genome-wide SNP genotypes for about three fifths of the roughly 700 donors were used in a later genetic analysis, which treated that subset as a discovery cohort. All discovery cohort repertoires had been generated on a single sequencing platform. Class I and class II HLA loci were covered by the typing at four-digit resolution. Typing coverage varied by locus: about 620-630 donors for A, B, C, DRB1 and DQB1; approximately 520 for DQA1; 600 to 610 for DPA1; fewer than 480 for DPB1. A few DR-DQ haplotypes were handled as single units for association and clustering because linkage in the cohort was strong. Among 350 to 400 genotyped donors of the cohort, an average of approximately 240,000 unique TCR beta nucleotide sequences were sequenced per donor, about a sixth of them non-productive.

To note about this clone: Its antigen remains unidentified. No quality values exist for individual bases; no much larger clone is one base distant.

Preparation of the library involved the immunoSEQ multiplex PCR assay. For the multiplex PCR, a mixture combining 60 forward primers for TCR Vbeta segments and 13 reverse primers for TCR Jbeta segments was used. The CDR3 region of rearranged TCR beta genes was amplified from genomic DNA with a multiplex PCR assay. On the Illumina HiSeq System, the amplified TCR beta libraries were sequenced as 87-base-pair reads. Turning to the authors' computational methods: A later analysis tallied roughly 76 million unique TCR beta chains across the 666 repertoires, and approximately 9.9 million of those chains were shared by two or more donors. Raw reads were error-corrected and collapsed into unique sequences with a nearest-neighbor algorithm that merged closely related sequences to remove PCR and sequencing errors. To assign V, D and J gene segments, CDR3 sequences were aligned to IMGT reference sequences. For a sequence to be retained, a match of at least six nucleotides was required to both a V gene segment and a J gene segment. A rearrangement counted as productive if the CDR3 had no stop codons and remained in frame with V and J, and every other rearrangement counted as non-productive. Following IMGT convention, CDR3 was defined as the stretch from the second conserved V-encoded cysteine up to the conserved J-encoded phenylalanine. In an earlier analysis of approximately 500 of the donors, sequences lacking an unambiguous match to a single V gene segment were excluded. In an earlier analysis of several hundred of the donors, a V segment was called functional when productive rearrangements were above 56.7%, and segregating when the standard deviation between donors exceeded 5%. A statistical classification framework was developed to diagnose cytomegalovirus status using the catalog of TCR beta chain sequences. V and J gene assignment, in a later analysis, came from comparing TCR nucleotide sequences with IMGT/GENE-DB human TR gene sequences. A later analysis assigned CDR3 sequences and most-parsimonious VDJ recombination scenarios with the TCRdist pipeline. In a later analysis, each TCR beta chain was defined by its CDR3 amino acid sequence together with its V-gene family, and reads lacking a unique V-gene family were excluded. In a later analysis, 450 to 600 highly shared, low-generation-probability nucleotide sequences were removed to address suspected cross-contamination and a sequencing artifact. In a later analysis, a clonal expansion index was calculated for each public chain from normalized within-repertoire ranks of inferred template counts. Generation probabilities in a later analysis came from a VDJ recombination model fitted to out-of-frame rearrangements, and those results were checked against IGoR. In a later analysis, hypergeometric tests were used to score TCR-TCR, TCR-HLA and TCR-CMV co-occurrence, with a repertoire-size bias correction applied to TCR pairs. A later analysis estimated false discovery rates by permuting HLA or CMV assignments 20 times. In a later analysis, co-occurring TCRs were grouped using DBSCAN, with TCRdist sequence similarity added in when clustering inside HLA-allele-positive subsets. Repertoires with fewer than 30,000 or more than 120,000 public chains, plus five repertoires with anomalous nucleotide sharing, were excluded from co-occurrence clustering. TCRdb limited this immuneACCESS table to in-frame rearrangements with V and J called. A share of clones is missing; checked studies link under half to unresolved V genes, and the rest is unexplained. V, J and clone size are taken as reported in that table, and D and trimming were inferred from the DNA itself. This sample has approximately 93,000 clones in its table, and roughly three quarters of those were observed once. Clones ranked in the top ten supply 2.5% to 3.5% of the sample.

V loses 2 bases of germline sequence and J loses 7 bases, and the interval between the two ends is 9 bases. Its CDR3 holds 13 amino acids, cysteine through phenylalanine. Only the CDR3 DNA stays, 39 bases, in frame from base 1. CDR1 SGHTA and CDR2 FQGNSA are derived from the germline V gene. The cohort was made up of approximately 700 healthy bone marrow donors. All cohort members were sampled while nominally healthy, although unrecorded immune exposures were likely present. The donor tested CMV seropositive, placing the donor among the 289 seropositive members of the cohort. A peripheral blood sample was provided by each donor, and peripheral blood mononuclear cells were used for TCR beta sequencing. The Qiagen DNeasy Blood Extraction Kit was used to extract genomic DNA from the blood cell samples. The full study reports these points: The study listed 164 TCR beta chains as associated with cytomegalovirus. According to a later genetic analysis, donors in an Asian-associated ancestry cluster had fewer N-insertions in productive TCRs than the roughly 700-donor mean. Presence/absence analyses assumed roughly uniform sequencing depth across donors, an assumption that may not hold. Only TCR beta chains were sequenced in this cohort, and the absence of alpha or paired-chain data limited detectable features. According to a later analysis, parvovirus B19, influenza, CMV and Epstein-Barr virus appeared linked to several top co-occurrence clusters. The 87-base-pair reads could not distinguish some IMGT-functional V segments, including TRBV6-2 and TRBV6-3, so those segments were excluded. Most TCR sequences were seen in very few donors, while some public TCRs were found in many individuals. A later analysis found that most CMV-associated TCR beta chains appeared HLA-restricted, with HLA associations seemingly driven largely by CMV exposure. A cluster of highly shared sequence variants was judged likely to be a technical artifact of the sequencing pipeline. It was suggested by the authors that the approach could potentially be generalized to other disease states and immunological phenotypes. In a later analysis, HLA-associated TCR beta chains showed more clonal expansion and lower generation probabilities than non-associated chains that were equally common. In vitro tests confirmed that a few of the cytomegalovirus-associated TCR beta chains recognize cytomegalovirus antigens. Because counts were too low, approximately 15 rarely observed V segments, including chromosome 9 orphons, were excluded from the earlier analysis of 587 of the donors. A later analysis found that TCR association rates varied across HLA loci, with DRB1 alleles showing the most associated TCRs and HLA-C alleles the fewest. The classifier was reported to diagnose cytomegalovirus status with high specificity and sensitivity in both the original and validation cohorts. Assigning TCR associations to individual alleles was difficult when HLA alleles, especially DR and DQ, strongly co-occurred. Specific HLA alleles were associated with 16,951 TCR beta sequences at a false discovery rate of 0.05 in a later analysis. An association between a missense DCLRE1C variant and V-gene and J-gene trimming of TCR beta chains was found in a later genetic analysis and replicated in an independent cohort. Correlated functional status among segregating V segments might reflect linkage disequilibrium, but an unknown experimental factor could not be ruled out. A further reported finding was that TCR beta sequences accurately predicted the HLA-A and HLA-B alleles for most subjects in the first cohort. Because HLA typing was unavailable for some donors at each locus, only the typed subset was used in association tests. CMV serostatus was the only immune exposure information available for the cohort. An earlier analysis of 450 to 750 of the donors showed that most TCR beta V segments appeared in productive rearrangements either about 90% or about 30% of the time, which broadly matched IMGT annotations.

Sequencing was done on a sample of PBMCs. The receptor's source is a male donor in good health and CMV-seropositive. This sequence uses TRBV7-2 and TRBJ2-4, with no reliable assignment of the D segment. The bases are TGTGCCAGCAGCTTATACCTGGGCAACATTCAGTACTTC. It translates as CASSLYLGNIQYF.